The clone carrying this TCR beta chain was counted at least ten times. The CDR3 covers 14 residues. Trimming removed 7 bases from V and 3 bases from J; junction bases left unmatched: 11. CDR1 is GTSNPN and CDR2 is SVGIG in the germline V gene (reference sequence). Time point given: pre-sensitization, week 0. Specified treatment: therapeutic diphenylcyclopropenone sensitization with weekly scalp DPC. These data are taken from a study of human T cells and chemical hapten exposure. TCRdb reprocessed the RACE reads via MiXCR and lists one record per CDR3 protein. The table lists 95,000 to 100,000 distinct CDR3 sequences, 10% to 11% of them singletons.

The clonotype originates from an older woman with alopecia areata. Some clones in this sample may be carry-over from other donors' samples. The sequenced sample was whole blood, obtained in connection with sensitization to the hapten diphenylcyclopropenone (DPC). The chain links TRBV30 to TRBJ2-7, with 8 bases that match TRBD1. The CDR3 DNA sequence: TGTGCCTACTGGGAGGCAGGGGGCTACTACGAGCAGTACTTC. It encodes CAYWEAGGYYEQYF.